This TCR beta chain was recovered during a study of CD8+ T cells in alopecia areata. Study-wide results and limits: Scalp sample sequencing also detects resident alphabeta T cells of normal skin.

Treatment: oral pan-JAK inhibitor, 5-10 mg twice daily. Comments on this clone: Its matching antigen is unknown.

RNA was isolated and reverse transcribed to cDNA, the sequencing template. Method: immunoSEQ multiplex PCR; TCRdb's copy keeps in-frame clones and lacks some. The table records 150,000 to 200,000 clones, about 54% of them present only once. The TCR originated in a human donor with alopecia areata. The source material was CD4+ T cells sorted from blood, sampled around week 55, from a patient treated with tofacitinib.

CDR3 nucleotides: TGCGCCAGCAGCCCTCAGAGGGACAGGGGAAACATTCAGTACTTC. This encodes CASSPQRDRGNIQYF. The rearrangement joins TRBV5-1 to TRBJ2-4; TRBD1 matches at 10 bases. V dropped 4 bases and J dropped 6; count of bases not matched to a gene: 7. The CDR3 covers 15 residues. The germline gives CDR1 SGHRS, CDR2 YFSETQ.